This T cell receptor (beta chain) was obtained from a study of shared clonotypes between healthy human individuals. The length of the CDR3 is 16 residues. The germline V gene has CDR1 MNHEY and CDR2 SVGAGI. V lost 2 bases to trimming and J lost 7 bases; unmatched junction nucleotides: 4. The study drew all its donors from Caucasian adults living in Nashville, Tennessee. Splitting the CD4+ cells yielded a CD45RA+ naive subset and a CD45RA-negative memory subset. Genomic DNA (from each subset) was split evenly across several immunoSEQ plates. Profiled with immunoSEQ multiplex PCR; TCRdb holds only in-frame clones, not every one. The data hold 2 million to 2.5 million clones, with just under 95% observed a single time. On this clone: Its antigen remains unknown.

Overall study results and limits: Across subsets, estimated richness was generally greater for naive than for memory populations.

Sequencing used naive CD4+ T cells from PBMCs. The subset: CD45RA+ positively selected. This TCR came from a young man in good health. Some clones in this sample may be carry-over from other donors' samples. The chain recombines TRBV6-5 with TRBJ2-1; 14 bases are a match to TRBD2. Here the CDR3 DNA reads TGTGCCAGCAGTTACGGACTAGCGGGAGGCCCTAATGAGCAGTTCTTC. Amino acids: CASSYGLAGGPNEQFF.